These T cell receptor beta chains were read from a single sample in a study of T cells in Graves' hyperthyroidism and ophthalmopathy. One entry per CDR3 protein results from TCRdb running MiXCR on the multiplex PCR reads. Of hundreds of thousands of distinct CDR3 sequences detected, around 40% appear once; the ten largest clones hold around 30%. The sample consisted of blood. The receptors derive from a woman between 40 and 55 years old with Graves' hyperthyroidism. CDR3s include the opening cysteine and the closing phenylalanine or tryptophan. The D gene is left open where the match is weak. Clone size is given for some rows only: seen once, a few or many times, or a class if the clone is expanded.

>TRBJ2-7|.|TRBV6-5|.
CASSYWQGFTDTQYF
TGTGCCAGCAGTTATTGGCAGGGGTTCACAGATACGCAGTACTTC
>TRBJ2-7|.|TRBV5-1|.
CASSWKQAYEQYF
TGCGCCAGCAGCTGGAAACAGGCCTACGAGCAGTACTTC
>TRBJ1-6|.|TRBV7-4|TRBD1
CASSGPGGSGDSPLHF
TGTGCCAGCAGCGGGCCAGGGGGCTCGGGTGATTCACCCCTCCACTTT
>TRBJ2-5|many|TRBV10-3|.
CATAEVSEETQYF
TGTGCCACCGCCGAAGTGTCGGAAGAGACCCAGTACTTC
>TRBJ1-2|.|TRBV29-1|TRBD1
CSEGGDGYTF
TGCAGCGAAGGGGGCGATGGCTACACCTTC
>TRBJ2-5|.|TRBV10-1|.
CASSGGGGIKTQYF
TGCGCCAGCAGTGGTGGAGGGGGGATTAAGACCCAGTACTTC
>TRBJ2-7|many|TRBV29-1|.
CSALRADSYEQYF
TGCAGCGCCCTCCGGGCGGACTCCTACGAGCAGTACTTC
>TRBJ2-3|.|TRBV19|TRBD2
CASSIGSGGATDTQYF
TGTGCCAGTAGTATAGGTAGCGGGGGGGCGACAGATACGCAGTATTTT
>TRBJ1-4|.|TRBV19|.
CASSILGGGDEKLFF
TGTGCCAGTAGTATATTAGGAGGGGGTGATGAAAAACTGTTTTTT
>TRBJ2-7|.|TRBV20-1|TRBD1
CSARRQGPYEQYF
TGCAGTGCTAGGCGACAGGGGCCCTACGAGCAGTACTTC
>TRBJ1-5|.|TRBV19|.
CASTPRVKQPQHF
TGTGCCAGTACCCCCAGGGTCAAACAGCCCCAGCATTTT
>TRBJ1-2|many|TRBV7-9|TRBD1
CASSLIWARDRAYGYTF
TGTGCCAGCAGCTTAATATGGGCCCGGGACAGGGCCTATGGCTACACCTTC
>TRBJ1-3|.|TRBV25-1|.
CARDRMGSRTSGNTIYF
TGTGCTAGAGATAGAATGGGCAGCCGTACTTCTGGAAACACCATATATTTT
>TRBJ2-5|many|TRBV5-1|TRBD2
CASSLGLAGETQYF
TGTGCCAGCAGCTTAGGACTAGCTGGGGAGACCCAGTACTTC
>TRBJ1-2|.|TRBV6-5|TRBD1
CASSYSSEDRAGYTF
TGTGCCAGCAGTTACTCGAGTGAGGACAGGGCTGGCTACACCTTC
>TRBJ2-7|.|TRBV28|TRBD1
CASMSWTGHSYEQYF
TGTGCCAGCATGAGCTGGACAGGCCACTCCTACGAGCAGTACTTC
>TRBJ1-5|few|TRBV19|.
CASKLQGDYSNQPQHF
TGTGCCTCAAAACTACAGGGAGATTATAGCAATCAGCCCCAGCATTTT
>TRBJ2-7|.|TRBV7-2|TRBD2
CASSPRTTSGKAYEQYF
TGTGCCAGCAGCCCAAGAACAACTAGCGGGAAGGCCTACGAGCAGTACTTC
>TRBJ2-7|.|TRBV7-8|.
CASSLDSALYEQCF
TGTGCCAGCAGCTTAGATTCTGCCTTGTACGAGCAGTGCTTC
>TRBJ1-1|few|TRBV6-6|.
CASRLVQNTEAFF
TGTGCCAGCAGACTAGTTCAGAACACTGAAGCTTTCTTT
>TRBJ2-7|.|TRBV13|.
CASSGSGRLAEQYF
TGTGCCAGCAGCGGATCCGGGCGCCTTGCCGAGCAGTACTTC
>TRBJ2-1|few|TRBV6-5|.
CASSYRGGDEQFF
TGTGCCAGCAGTTACAGGGGAGGCGATGAGCAGTTCTTC
>TRBJ2-5|few|TRBV9|TRBD2
CASSAGALAGEETQYF
TGTGCCAGCAGCGCCGGAGCCCTAGCGGGGGAAGAGACCCAGTACTTC
>TRBJ1-1|once|TRBV6-2/TRBV6-3|.
CVTSPNTEAFF
TGTGTCACCTCTCCGAACACTGAAGCTTTCTTT
>TRBJ1-2|.|TRBV13|TRBD1
CASSLNRGGYTF
TGTGCCAGCAGCTTAAACAGGGGCGGCTACACCTTC
>TRBJ1-6|.|TRBV20-1|.
CSARDQRGTLHF
TGCAGTGCTAGAGATCAAAGAGGGACCCTCCACTTT
>TRBJ2-7|many|TRBV7-2|.
CASSSLGYEQYF
TGTGCCAGCAGCTCGCTCGGGTACGAGCAGTACTTC
>TRBJ2-7|.|TRBV6-1|TRBD2
CASSEVAGDPYEQYF
TGTGCCAGCAGTGAGGTCGCGGGGGATCCCTACGAGCAGTACTTC
>TRBJ1-5|.|TRBV19|.
CASRGTSEDQPQHF
TGTGCCAGTAGGGGCACCTCTGAGGATCAGCCCCAGCATTTT
>TRBJ1-2|.|TRBV7-2|TRBD1
CASSQGGTGKGYTF
TGTGCCAGCAGCCAAGGAGGGACAGGGAAGGGCTACACCTTC
>TRBJ1-2|few|TRBV12-3/TRBV12-4|.
CASSYQSLEEIDGYTF
TGTGCCAGCAGTTACCAATCCCTGGAAGAGATCGATGGCTACACCTTC
>TRBJ1-1|.|TRBV12-3/TRBV12-4|.
CASSTRVRGTTEAFF
TGTGCCAGCAGTACCAGGGTGCGTGGGACCACTGAAGCTTTCTTT
>TRBJ2-7|few|TRBV19|TRBD2
CASSTGTSYYEQYF
TGTGCCAGTAGTACCGGGACTAGCTACTACGAGCAGTACTTC
>TRBJ2-7|many|TRBV3-1|.
CASSQEPGRSYEQYF
TGTGCCAGCAGCCAAGAGCCAGGGAGGTCCTACGAGCAGTACTTC
>TRBJ1-2|few|TRBV20-1|.
CSAREGGSVNYGYTF
TGCAGTGCTAGAGAGGGGGGCTCCGTTAACTATGGCTACACCTTC
>TRBJ2-5|many|TRBV7-9|.
CASSLATRDPETQYF
TGTGCCAGCAGCTTAGCCACGAGGGACCCAGAGACCCAGTACTTC
>TRBJ2-6|many|TRBV7-8|.
CASSPTGPSGANVLTF
TGTGCCAGCAGCCCCACTGGACCCTCTGGGGCCAACGTCCTGACTTTC
>TRBJ1-1|many|TRBV4-3|.
CASSQESLRNTEAFF
TGCGCCAGCAGCCAAGAAAGTCTGAGGAACACTGAAGCTTTCTTT
>TRBJ2-3|.|TRBV20-1|.
CSARDGGKSTDTQYF
TGCAGTGCTAGAGATGGGGGAAAGAGCACAGATACGCAGTATTTT
>TRBJ1-1|many|TRBV7-2|.
CASSLERVGTEAFF
TGTGCCAGCAGCTTGGAGAGGGTAGGCACTGAAGCTTTCTTT
>TRBJ2-2|.|TRBV19|.
CASRKVGESGELFF
TGTGCCAGTAGGAAGGTCGGGGAATCCGGGGAGCTGTTTTTT
>TRBJ1-1|few|TRBV7-9|.
CASSLDFTVGAEAFF
TGTGCCAGCAGCTTAGATTTCACCGTCGGCGCTGAAGCTTTCTTT
>TRBJ2-6|.|TRBV4-3|TRBD2
CASSQGGLSSGANVLTF
TGCGCCAGCAGCCAAGGGGGACTAAGCTCTGGGGCCAACGTCCTGACTTTC
>TRBJ2-7|few|TRBV12-5|TRBD1
CASGLAGTGVYF
TGTGCTAGTGGTTTGGCCGGGACAGGGGTGTACTTC
>TRBJ2-3|once|TRBV20-1|.
CSARLSTDTQYF
TGCAGTGCAAGACTAAGCACAGATACGCAGTATTTT
>TRBJ2-3|.|TRBV19|TRBD1
CASSIPDRGWADTQYF
TGTGCCAGTAGTATCCCGGACAGGGGATGGGCAGATACGCAGTATTTT
>TRBJ2-5|many|TRBV10-3|.
CAISTDSTQETQYF
TGTGCCATCAGTACGGACAGTACCCAAGAGACCCAGTACTTC
>TRBJ2-5|few|TRBV5-1|TRBD1
CASSLEKQGRETQYF
TGCGCCAGCAGCTTAGAGAAACAGGGGCGAGAGACCCAGTACTTC
>TRBJ2-5|.|TRBV9|.
CASSVGPSDRLQETQYF
TGTGCCAGCAGCGTAGGTCCCTCCGACAGACTCCAAGAGACCCAGTACTTC
>TRBJ2-7|many|TRBV7-2|TRBD2
CASSLARTSERYEQYF
TGTGCCAGCAGCTTAGCGCGGACTAGCGAACGCTACGAGCAGTACTTC
>TRBJ2-7|.|TRBV20-1|.
CSAREVVGSSYEQYF
TGCAGTGCTAGAGAGGTGGTAGGGAGCTCCTACGAGCAGTACTTC